This T cell receptor (beta chain) was recorded in a study of T cells in Graves' hyperthyroidism and ophthalmopathy (dated by TCRdb to between 2018 and 2021). Regarding the research as a whole: Peripheral blood samples were taken at initial diagnosis, before any treatment was given. In addition, the study compared T-cell repertoires in thyroid tissue and in blood from six Graves' hyperthyroidism patients. To identify TCR V-J signatures that set the groups apart, the researchers used a discovery cohort of about a hundred patients, made up of under 50 with Graves' ophthalmopathy and around 58 with stable Graves' hyperthyroidism. After sampling, hyperthyroidism patients received methimazole starting at 30 mg daily, and ophthalmopathy patients received high-dose intravenous methylprednisolone. The 75 to 100 discovery patients were randomly divided into training and test sets at a 7:3 ratio. According to the paper, TCR Vbeta CDR3 sequencing was carried out on around 140 peripheral blood samples, which came from some 41 ophthalmopathy, around 74 hyperthyroidism and around 17 progressor patients. Whether ophthalmopathy could be predicted prospectively was tested in an independent validation cohort made up of 18 to 20 hyperthyroidism patients plus 17 patients who later progressed to ophthalmopathy. What the work shows at the level of the full study, not this receptor alone: A 13 V-J signature model separated ophthalmopathy from stable hyperthyroidism, with approximately 86% sensitivity and 81% to 83% specificity in cross-validation and 80%/75% in testing. Blood samples also contained most of the expanded thyroid clonotypes (frequency above 0.001), which suggests that blood repertoires may reflect thyroid immune responses. Sample size was not statistically predetermined, and blinding of investigators to group allocation was not performed. In validation, the model predicted progression to ophthalmopathy with around 71% sensitivity and 72.22% specificity, a median of 6.5 months before onset.

Ophthalmopathy patients had moderately to severely active disease, with a Clinical Activity Score of 3 or more, a NOSPECS grade of 4 or more, and a disease duration of less than 3 months. Exclusion was applied to patients with uncontrolled infections, other autoimmune diseases, pregnancy or lactation. Diagnoses were based on clinical symptoms, serum thyroxine and TRAb, thyroid ultrasound and orbital computed tomography. PBMCs were isolated from about 10 ml of fresh peripheral blood by Ficoll-Paque density gradient centrifugation. Total RNA was extracted using Trizol reagent, and RNA quality was assessed on an Agilent 2100 Bioanalyzer. There are many counts of this clonotype. No cognate antigen has been identified for it. No quality values exist for individual bases; no much larger clone is one base distant. CDR3 length: 14 amino acids, cysteine to phenylalanine. The entry retains the CDR3 DNA only, 42 bases that are in frame from base 1. V loses 5 bases at its end and J loses 6 bases; junction bases beyond the gene matches: 3. Via the germline V gene, CDR1 is MNHNS and CDR2 SASEGT.

The TCR beta CDR3 regions were amplified from the RNA transcripts. For the first round of RT-PCR on the TCR CDR3, the HTBI primer set was used together with the Qiagen OneStep RT-PCR kit. A second multiplex PCR round built the libraries, followed by size selection and purification. The libraries were sequenced on an Illumina HiSeq2000 using paired-end 100 bp reads. On the authors' methods: SOAPnuke was used to process the raw data, removing reads that contained adapters or uncalled bases, had a mean Phred below 15, or lacked an exact match to the constant primer or identifier. High-quality paired reads were merged with COPE v1.2.5, and unique nucleotide sequences were defined as clonotypes. MiTCR v1.1 was used to align clonotypes to the IMGT TRBV, TRBD and TRBJ reference segments. Analysis was restricted to V-J combinations with a frequency above 0.0001, which covered 99.2% of repertoires. The TCS score was defined as F50 (clonal expansion) divided by E x V (chaos), with BLOSUM62-based TCRdist calculated between CDR3 peptides within each V-J. Welch's t-statistics and random forest reduced around 550 V-J features to about 13, which were used in a naive Bayes classifier (R e1071). In-frame beta chains were kept once TCRdb had trimmed the public reads at Q25 with fastp and called clones with MiXCR. Duplicate CDR3 protein sequences are folded into a single record with the most common DNA and genes. TCRdb, not the authors, supplied the V and J calls. This sample has over 500,000 distinct CDR3 sequences in its table, and 17% of those were observed once. Together, the top ten hold 15% to 20% of the sample.

The clonotype originates from a woman between 18 and 29 years old with Graves' ophthalmopathy. In this chain, TRBV6-1 is recombined with TRBJ2-1; 11 of the junction bases match TRBD1. The sample taken for sequencing was blood. The bases read TGTGCCAGCAGTACCGGGACAGGGGGCAATGAGCAGTTCTTC. Translated, this gives CASSTGTGGNEQFF.